These T cell receptor beta chains were read from a single sample in a study of T-cell memory formation after mild COVID-19. TCRdb itself ran the 5' RACE reads through MiXCR, one entry per CDR3 protein. The sample records 150,000 to 200,000 distinct CDR3 sequences, about 21% being singletons. The material sequenced was PBMCs or a T cell subset sorted from them (not recorded which). These receptors were collected from an adult woman who had mild COVID-19 (a few samples of this study predate the infection). Cell type and time point are not known. The CDR3 runs from the conserved cysteine through the conserved F or W. D genes are given only for firm matches. Rows give clone size only sometimes, using once, few, many, or a class for an expanded clone.

>.|.|TRBJ1-5|TRBV18
CASSPEQATPYSNQPQHF
TGTGCCAGCTCACCGGAACAGGCCACCCCTTATAGCAATCAGCCCCAGCATTTT
>few|.|TRBJ2-7|TRBV12-3/TRBV12-4
CASSFSGLAYEQYF
TGTGCCAGCAGTTTCTCGGGCTTAGCCTACGAGCAGTACTTC
>few|.|TRBJ1-1|TRBV12-3/TRBV12-4
CASQWQGGTEAFF
TGTGCCTCCCAGTGGCAGGGTGGGACTGAAGCTTTCTTT
>.|TRBD2|TRBJ2-1|TRBV4-1
CASRPRTSTNEQFF
TGCGCCAGCAGACCTCGGACTAGCACCAATGAGCAGTTCTTC
>.|.|TRBJ2-5|TRBV9
CASSVHDERLVGETQYF
TGTGCCAGCAGCGTCCACGATGAGAGGCTAGTAGGGGAGACCCAGTACTTC
>few|TRBD2|TRBJ2-2|TRBV12-3/TRBV12-4
CASSLPAGVTGELFF
TGTGCCAGCAGTTTACCAGCGGGGGTCACCGGGGAGCTGTTTTTT
>.|.|TRBJ2-1|TRBV15
CATSTRMGADEQFF
TGTGCCACCAGCACCCGTATGGGGGCCGATGAGCAGTTCTTC
>.|.|TRBJ1-2|TRBV6-5
CASSYGQPFNYGYTF
TGTGCCAGCAGTTACGGACAGCCCTTCAACTATGGCTACACCTTC
>.|.|TRBJ1-6|TRBV27
CASSLGTYQDSPLHF
TGTGCCAGCAGTTTAGGGACTTACCAGGATTCACCCCTCCACTTT
>few|.|TRBJ2-7|TRBV11-2
CASSLGVGFTYEQYF
TGTGCCAGCAGCCTAGGCGTGGGTTTTACCTACGAGCAGTACTTC
>many|.|TRBJ2-3|TRBV24-1
CATSDLPDSTDTQYF
TGTGCCACCAGTGATTTGCCCGACAGCACAGATACGCAGTATTTT
>.|TRBD1|TRBJ1-1|TRBV4-2
CASSPRQGNTEAFF
TGTGCCAGCAGCCCTAGACAGGGAAACACTGAAGCTTTCTTT
>.|TRBD1|TRBJ1-5|TRBV25-1
CASSEKQGYQPQHF
TGTGCCAGCAGTGAAAAACAGGGGTATCAGCCCCAGCATTTT
>.|TRBD1|TRBJ1-1|TRBV9
CASSTGGAADTEAFF
TGTGCCAGCAGCACAGGGGGAGCGGCGGACACTGAAGCTTTCTTT
>.|TRBD2|TRBJ2-1|TRBV5-1
CASSLALSGAYNEQFF
TGCGCCAGCAGCTTGGCACTCAGCGGGGCCTACAATGAGCAGTTCTTC
>.|TRBD2|TRBJ2-2|TRBV7-9
CASSSGLGYTGELFF
TGTGCCAGCAGCTCAGGACTAGGCTACACCGGGGAGCTGTTTTTT
>few|TRBD2|TRBJ2-1|TRBV24-1
CATSDSWTSGYNEQFF
TGTGCCACCAGTGATTCCTGGACTAGCGGGTACAATGAGCAGTTCTTC
>.|TRBD1|TRBJ2-5|TRBV7-6
CASRAGTGVFEGETQYF
TGTGCCAGCAGAGCCGGGACAGGGGTTTTTGAAGGAGAGACCCAGTACTTC
>.|TRBD1|TRBJ1-1|TRBV4-2
CASSQVTGGIGVTEAFF
TGTGCCAGCAGCCAAGTGACAGGGGGCATAGGGGTCACTGAAGCTTTCTTT